The clone carrying this TCR beta chain was observed at least ten times. Its antigen is as yet unknown. These data come from a study of T cells in Graves' hyperthyroidism and ophthalmopathy. Turning to the study itself: Peripheral blood specimens were obtained at initial diagnosis, prior to any treatment. Study-wide points: The model predicted ophthalmopathy a median roughly 6.3 months before onset. The blood repertoire included most of the expanded thyroid clonotypes above 0.001.

The germline V and J ends were trimmed by 3 bases and 2 bases, with 10 bases remaining between them. Germline V gene sequence: CDR1 DFQATT, CDR2 SNEGSKA (reference sequence). The CDR3 has 13 amino acids. Amplification targeted TCR beta CDR3 regions from RNA transcripts. The primer set for the first-round RT-PCR of the TCR CDR3 was HTBI. TCRdb re-derived calls from the multiplex PCR reads in MiXCR, one entry per CDR3 protein. Of 450,000 to 650,000 distinct CDR3 sequences in the sample, around 20% were seen once. The TCR was taken from a man aged 18 to 29 with Graves' hyperthyroidism. This rearrangement joins TRBV20-1 to TRBJ1-2, with D unclear. Sequencing was carried out using blood. CDR3 amino acids: CSASITENYGYTF. In DNA, the CDR3 is TGCAGTGCTAGTATTACGGAGAACTATGGCTACACCTTC.